The 3 T cell receptor beta chains reported below all come from one sample, sequenced in a study of blood T cell repertoires in COVID-19. The repertoire was sequenced with immunoSEQ multiplex PCR; TCRdb's copy has only in-frame clones and lacks some. The sample lists about 240,000 clones, 85% seen once, with more than 6% in the top ten. Sequencing was done on a sample of peripheral blood. These receptors came from a woman aged 60-75 years with active or convalescent COVID-19.

This chain joins TRBV6-5 and TRBJ2-1; perhaps TRBD2 as D (6 bases). The CDR3 is 15 amino acids. The ends were cut back, 5 bases at V and 0 bases at J, with 11 bases in the middle. CDR1 MNHEY and CDR2 SVGAGI come from the germline V gene. DNA for the CDR3: TGTGCCAGCAGTAGAGGAGGGAGCTCCTACAATGAGCAGTTCTTC. Translation: CASSRGGSSYNEQFF.

V gene TRBV19 combines with J gene TRBJ2-3; D unresolved. This CDR3 is 14 amino acids long. Trimming stripped 7 bases from V and 1 base from J, with 12 bases between. Germline CDR1 is LNHDA and CDR2 is SQIVND (reference sequence). This CDR3 reads CASTPQLGTDTQYF. The CDR3 region has the DNA TGTGCCAGTACCCCCCAGTTGGGCACAGATACGCAGTATTTT. Supplemented by reference TRBV19 and TRBJ2-3, the full variable domain reads DGGITQSPKYLFRKEGQNVTLSCEQNLNHDAMYWYRQDPGQGLRLIYYSQIVNDFQKGDIAEGYSVSREKKESFPLTVTSAQKNPTAFYLCASTPQLGTDTQYFGPGTRLTVL.

This chain connects TRBV11-3 to TRBJ2-1; 7 nucleotides agree with TRBD2. CDR1 is SGHNT, CDR2 YENEEA, per germline. V shed 1 base, J shed 0 bases, and the junction held 9 bases outside the gene matches. This CDR3 has 18 residues. This chain's CDR3 is CASSLGPGEGSSYNEQFF. The CDR3 region has the DNA TGTGCCAGCAGCTTAGGCCCCGGGGAGGGGAGCTCCTACAATGAGCAGTTCTTC.